A selection of T cell receptor beta chains follows, all from one sample in a study of blood T cell repertoires in COVID-19. TCRdb's copy holds only in-frame clones and misses some; the assay was immunoSEQ multiplex PCR. The table records under 200,000 clones, around 80% of them present only once. Sequencing was carried out using peripheral blood. The receptor set was obtained from a woman between 55 and 75 years old with acute or convalescent COVID-19. Each CDR3 is given with its conserved first and last residue. A D gene is named only where the DNA matches it firmly. Clone size is stated in some rows and not others, as once, few, many or a class when expanded.

v_call,j_call,clone_size,d_call,cdr3_nt,cdr3_aa
TRBV2,TRBJ2-3,.,TRBD1,TGTGCCAGCACCCAGTATGACAGGGGTCAAGATACGCAGTATTTT,CASTQYDRGQDTQYF
TRBV25-1,TRBJ2-5,few,.,TGTGCCAGCAGAAGACCGACAGGAGCCTTGGAGACCCAGTACTTC,CASRRPTGALETQYF
TRBV19,TRBJ1-5,.,.,TGTGCCAGTAGTATAGCAGGACAGAATCAGCCCCAGCATTTT,CASSIAGQNQPQHF
TRBV7-2,TRBJ2-3,.,TRBD2,TGTGCCAGCAGCTTTAAAGCGGGGGGGAACACAGATACGCAGTATTTT,CASSFKAGGNTDTQYF
TRBV15,TRBJ2-1,.,TRBD2,TGTGCCACCAGCAGGATGGGTGCGGCGGGGGGCCGCTCGGATGAGCAGTTCTTC,CATSRMGAAGGRSDEQFF
TRBV6-2/TRBV6-3,TRBJ1-5,.,TRBD1,TGTGCCAGCAGTTACGGAGGGGGCCAGCCCCAGCATTTT,CASSYGGGQPQHF
TRBV28,TRBJ2-7,.,.,TGTGCCAGCAGTCTTTTATCCTTGGAGCAGTACTTC,CASSLLSLEQYF
TRBV30,TRBJ2-2,.,TRBD1,TGTGCCTGGAGTGCAGGGGGAACGAACACCGGGGAGCTGTTTTTT,CAWSAGGTNTGELFF
TRBV5-6,TRBJ2-2,.,.,TGTGCCAGCAGCAGTGGGAGAGGGGAGCTGTTTTTT,CASSSGRGELFF
TRBV11-2,TRBJ1-4,once,TRBD1,TGTGCCAGCAGCTTAGTTCGGCAGGGGGCTAATGAAAAACTGTTTTTT,CASSLVRQGANEKLFF
TRBV19,TRBJ1-5,.,.,TGTGCCAGTAGTATAGGGGGAGGGTATAGCAATCAGCCCCAGCATTTT,CASSIGGGYSNQPQHF
TRBV25-1,TRBJ2-5,.,.,TGTGCCAGCAGTGATCACCAGGACGGGGTGAGGGAGACCCAGTACTTC,CASSDHQDGVRETQYF
TRBV28,TRBJ1-2,few,TRBD1,TGTGCCAGCCGGGACAGTAACTATGGCTACACCTTC,CASRDSNYGYTF
TRBV14,TRBJ2-7,.,.,TGTGCCAGCAGCCAAACAGGGTTCTACGAGCAGTACTTC,CASSQTGFYEQYF
TRBV5-1,TRBJ2-3,.,TRBD1,TGCGCCAGCAGCTCGAATACAGGGGTCACAGATACGCAGTATTTT,CASSSNTGVTDTQYF
TRBV2,TRBJ2-5,.,TRBD2,TGTGCCAGCAGTGAAGTAGCGGGGCTCCCCCAAGAGACCCAGTACTTC,CASSEVAGLPQETQYF
TRBV18,TRBJ2-7,.,TRBD1,TGTGCCAGCTCACCGACAGGGGATCCCTACGAGCAGTACTTC,CASSPTGDPYEQYF
TRBV15,TRBJ1-2,.,.,TGTGCCACCAGCAGATCCGTAGCCTGGGGCTACACCTTC,CATSRSVAWGYTF
TRBV4-3,TRBJ2-5,.,TRBD1,TGCGCCAGCAGCCAATCCGGACAGGGGCAAGAGACCCAGTACTTC,CASSQSGQGQETQYF
TRBV7-9,TRBJ2-7,.,TRBD1,TGTGCCAGCAGCACCGGGACAGGGGGCCGCGAGCAGTACTTC,CASSTGTGGREQYF
TRBV24-1,TRBJ2-3,.,.,TGTGCCACCAGTGACCGAGATACGCAGTATTTT,CATSDRDTQYF
TRBV29-1,TRBJ1-1,.,TRBD1,TGCAGCGTTGAAGTCCCCCAGGGGGGTACTGAAGCTTTCTTT,CSVEVPQGGTEAFF
TRBV6-5,TRBJ2-1,.,TRBD2,TGTGCCAGCAATAGCGGGGGGGCCGACAATGAGCAGTTCTTC,CASNSGGADNEQFF
TRBV11-2,TRBJ2-7,.,TRBD2,TGTGCCAGCAGCTTTCCGACTAGCGGGGGCGTAACCTACGAGCAGTACTTC,CASSFPTSGGVTYEQYF
TRBV6-2/TRBV6-3,TRBJ2-5,.,TRBD1,TGTGCCAGCAGTAACCCAGGGACAGTACAAGAGACCCAGTACTTC,CASSNPGTVQETQYF
TRBV5-1,TRBJ2-7,.,.,TGCGCCAGCAGCTTGGACAGTCTCTCCTACGAGCAGTACTTC,CASSLDSLSYEQYF
TRBV6-2/TRBV6-3,TRBJ1-2,.,.,TGTGCCAGCAGTTTTGCAGACACGCAAGCTAACTATGGCTACACCTTC,CASSFADTQANYGYTF
TRBV6-2/TRBV6-3,TRBJ1-5,.,.,TGTGCCAGCAGTTACGGACAGCTCCCTCTCAATCAGCCCCAGCATTTT,CASSYGQLPLNQPQHF
TRBV6-5,TRBJ2-3,.,.,TGTGCCAGCAGTTTGAGGTACAGCACAGATACGCAGTATTTT,CASSLRYSTDTQYF
TRBV7-9,TRBJ1-1,once,.,TGTGCCAGCAGCTTATCTTCTGGGGGGAGGGGCACTGAAGCTTTCTTT,CASSLSSGGRGTEAFF
TRBV5-1,TRBJ1-3,once,.,TGCGCCAGCAGCTTGTTTGGGGGGAATTCTGGAAACACCATATATTTT,CASSLFGGNSGNTIYF
TRBV5-5,TRBJ2-5,.,.,TGTGCCAGCAGCTTGATAGCTGTCCAAGAGACCCAGTACTTC,CASSLIAVQETQYF
TRBV11-3,TRBJ2-5,.,TRBD2,TGTGCCAGCAGCTTCGGCGGGGGGCTTCGAGAGACCCAGTACTTC,CASSFGGGLRETQYF
TRBV7-2,TRBJ2-7,.,TRBD2,TGTGCCAGCAGCCCATGGACTAGGTCCTACGAGCAGTACTTC,CASSPWTRSYEQYF
TRBV4-1,TRBJ2-1,.,TRBD1,TGCGCCAGCAGAGGTTGGTGGTCGGGACAGGGATCTAATGAGCAGTTCTTC,CASRGWWSGQGSNEQFF
TRBV11-3,TRBJ2-3,.,TRBD1,TGTGCCAGCAGCCCAGCGGGACAGGGGGCCGGAGATACGCAGTATTTT,CASSPAGQGAGDTQYF
TRBV19,TRBJ1-5,.,TRBD1,TGTGCCAGTAGTATAGTCCAGGGGGCAGGCAGTTATAGCAATCAGCCCCAGCATTTT,CASSIVQGAGSYSNQPQHF
TRBV28,TRBJ1-5,.,TRBD1,TGTGCCAGCAGTTTATACCGGACAGGGGTCAATCAGCCCCAGCATTTT,CASSLYRTGVNQPQHF
TRBV28,TRBJ1-5,.,TRBD1,TGTGCCAGCAGTCCGGACAGGACTTCCAATCAGCCCCAGCATTTT,CASSPDRTSNQPQHF
TRBV30,TRBJ1-1,.,.,TGTGCCTGGACAAGGACAGCGAACACTGAAGCTTTCTTT,CAWTRTANTEAFF
TRBV15,TRBJ2-7,.,TRBD1,TGTGCCACCAGCAGAGTTCCCACAGGGGAGCTCGGCTACGAGCAGTACTTC,CATSRVPTGELGYEQYF
TRBV6-2/TRBV6-3,TRBJ2-7,.,.,TGTGCCAGCAGTTTCAGTCTAGAGGAGCCCTACGAGCAGTACTTC,CASSFSLEEPYEQYF
TRBV18,TRBJ1-6,.,.,TGTGCCAGCTCACTGTCCTTAATGGACAAGAATTCACCCCTCCACTTT,CASSLSLMDKNSPLHF
TRBV2,TRBJ1-5,.,.,TGTGCCAGCAGTGAAGCCCAGACAGTCCCCGGTCAGCCCCAGCATTTT,CASSEAQTVPGQPQHF
TRBV30,TRBJ1-1,.,.,TGTGCCTGGGCAGGTCAGATGAACACTGAAGCTTTCTTT,CAWAGQMNTEAFF
TRBV12-3/TRBV12-4,TRBJ2-7,.,TRBD1,TGTGCCAGCAGCCGGGACAGGGGATACGAGCAGTACTTC,CASSRDRGYEQYF